Presented here are 21 T cell receptor beta chains from one specimen sequenced in a study of beta chain features in type 1 diabetes (dated 2018 in TCRdb). To prepare the library, the immunoSEQ multiplex PCR assay was applied. All of the isolated RNA was reverse transcribed with the High Capacity cDNA Reverse Transcription Kit, so expressed TCRB transcripts were sequenced. Held by TCRdb, this immuneACCESS table contains in-frame sequences only and omits some clones. Under half of the omission traces to an unresolved V gene where checked; the cause of the rest is unknown. A total of about 220,000 clones appear in this sample, roughly 11% of them only once. Jointly, the top ten make up 1% to 1.5% of the sample. The sequencing sample was made of central memory CD4+ T cells from blood. These receptors were obtained from a man between 18 and 29 years old in good health.

This clone was seen ten or more times. V is TRBV10-3 and J is TRBJ2-3, with 11 bases that match TRBD1. The CDR3 is 14 amino acids. The germline CDR1 and CDR2 sequences are ENHRY and SYGVKD. V shed 6 bases, J shed 4 bases, and the junction held 3 bases outside the gene matches. The CDR3 is CAIRPGQGADTQYF. DNA of the CDR3: TGTGCCATCAGGCCGGGACAGGGGGCAGATACGCAGTATTTT.

This clone was observed a handful of times. This chain connects TRBV5-1 to TRBJ2-1, with 13 bases that match TRBD2. CDR3 length: 17 residues. V was clipped by 2 bases and J by 4 bases; unmatched bases: 6. The V gene's germline CDR1 is SGHRS and CDR2 YFSETQ. The CDR3 protein is CASSFGLAGVGYNEQFF. In DNA form, the CDR3 reads TGCGCCAGCAGCTTCGGACTAGCGGGAGTCGGTTACAATGAGCAGTTCTTC.

As for this clone: Distinct nucleotide sequences in the sample also encode this CDR3. CDR3 loop: CASSYDSNQPQHF. The CDR3 DNA follows: TGTGCCAGCAGTTACGATAGCAATCAGCCCCAGCATTTT. The chain carries TRBV6-5 and TRBJ1-5; no definite D call. V was clipped by 2 bases and J by 0 bases, with 2 bases between them. CDR3 length equals 13 residues. Germline V gene lookup returns CDR1 MNHEY and CDR2 SVGAGI.

This chain joins TRBV2 and TRBJ2-1; D gene unclear. This CDR3 has 12 residues. The germline V and J ends were trimmed by 6 bases and 4 bases, with 7 bases remaining between them. Germline V lookup: CDR1 SNHLY, CDR2 FYNNEI. The CDR3 reads CASRGPYNEQFF. The CDR3 DNA reads as TGTGCCAGCAGAGGACCTTACAATGAGCAGTTCTTC.

This clone was counted at least ten times. The chain joins TRBV11-2 to TRBJ2-5; no firm D call. Trimming took off 4 bases at V and 2 bases at J, with 8 bases between the two ends. The CDR3 runs 13 residues. Germline lookup yields CDR1 SGHAT and CDR2 FQNNGV. CDR3 nucleotide sequence: TGTGCCAGCAGCTCGAACAGACAAGAGACCCAGTACTTC. Amino acid sequence: CASSSNRQETQYF.

This clone was observed a few times. The chain employs TRBV29-1 and TRBJ2-2; 7 bases map to TRBD1. The germline V gene has CDR1 SQVTM and CDR2 ANQGSEA. Trimming at V came to 6 bases and at J to 4 bases, leaving 14 bases not matched to a gene. CDR3 size: 16 residues. The chain's CDR3 is CSVPPPGTESTGELFF. The CDR3 DNA sequence: TGCAGCGTGCCCCCCCCCGGGACAGAGAGCACCGGGGAGCTGTTTTTT.

This chain links TRBV28 with TRBJ2-1, with unresolved D. CDR1 is MDHEN and CDR2 is SYDVKM in the germline V gene. This CDR3 has 11 amino acids. Trimming pared 6 bases from V and 10 bases from J, leaving 10 bases between. The CDR3 reads CASRRLTEQFF. CDR3 nucleotides: TGTGCCAGCAGGCGCCTAACAGAGCAGTTCTTC.

This clone occurred a few times. The chain is built from TRBV15 and TRBJ1-5; D is ambiguous. The V gene lost 4 bases and the J gene lost 0 bases, with 7 bases spanning the gap. This CDR3 spans 14 amino acids. Germline values: CDR1 LNHNV, CDR2 YYDKDF (reference sequence). The CDR3 sequence is CATSTLLSNQPQHF. In DNA, the CDR3 is TGTGCCACCAGCACACTCCTTAGCAATCAGCCCCAGCATTTT.

In this sample, this clone turned up a few times. This chain uses TRBV30 with TRBJ2-1; 9 nucleotides match TRBD2. J lost 4 bases, V lost 2 bases, and 6 bases had no gene match. The CDR3 consists of 15 residues. Germline loops: CDR1 GTSNPN, CDR2 SVGIG (reference sequence). Here the CDR3 DNA reads TGTGCCTGGAGTCCTAGACTAGCGGTTTACAATGAGCAGTTCTTC. This encodes CAWSPRLAVYNEQFF.

The rearrangement joins TRBV5-1 to TRBJ1-2; D is undetermined. The germline V gene has CDR1 SGHRS and CDR2 YFSETQ. The ends were cut back, 0 bases at V and 3 bases at J, with 12 bases in the middle. The CDR3 has 15 amino acids. DNA for the CDR3: TGCGCCAGCAGCTTGGGCTCCCCGCCGGACTATGGCTACACCTTC. This encodes CASSLGSPPDYGYTF.

In this sample, this clone turned up a few times. Other DNA sequences in the same sample also yield this CDR3. V usage is TRBV5-4 and J usage is TRBJ2-3, with D hard to call. Germline V gene data show CDR1 as SGHNT and CDR2 as YYREEE (reference sequence). The V and J ends lost 0 bases and 0 bases respectively, with 8 bases between them. The CDR3 is 15 residues long. The CDR3 sequence: CASSLDAPSTDTQYF. In nucleotides, the CDR3 is TGTGCCAGCAGCTTGGATGCGCCTAGCACAGATACGCAGTATTTT.

This clone was counted many times. The chain carries TRBV7-2 and TRBJ2-5; D remains ambiguous. V was shortened by 4 bases and J by 2 bases, with 8 bases between the two germline ends. The CDR3 is 13 amino acids. CDR1 and CDR2 from the germline V gene are SGHTA and FQGNSA. CDR3 sequence reads: CASSSDIQETQYF. CDR3 DNA sequence: TGTGCCAGCAGCTCCGACATTCAAGAGACCCAGTACTTC.

This clone was seen a handful of times. CDR3 bases: TGCGCCAGCAGAGGAGAGACCCAGTACTTC. Protein: CASRGETQYF. This chain uses TRBV5-1 with TRBJ2-5; D remains ambiguous. Germline V CDR1 and CDR2: SGHRS, YFSETQ. V was pared by 5 bases and J by 4 bases, with 3 bases between. The CDR3 length is 10 residues. Supplemented by reference TRBV5-1 and TRBJ2-5, the full variable domain reads KAGVTQTPRYLIKTRGQQVTLSCSPISGHRSVSWYQQTPGQGLQFLFEYFSETQRNKGNFPGRFSGRQFSNSRSEMNVSTLELGDSALYLCASRGETQYFGPGTRLLVL.

This clone was counted only a few times. This chain links TRBV9 with TRBJ1-3, with D unclear. Trimming cost V 3 bases and J 4 bases, with 14 bases left between them. The germline V gene has CDR1 SGDLS and CDR2 YYNGEE. This CDR3 has 15 amino acids. The CDR3 DNA follows: TGTGCCAGCAGCGGTACAGTGAGCAGCGGAAACACCATATATTTT. Its translation is CASSGTVSSGNTIYF.

This clone has a count of ten or more. Other DNA sequences from this sample encode an identical CDR3 as well. The genes are TRBV29-1 and TRBJ2-7; 10 positions match TRBD2. The CDR3 consists of 12 residues. CDR1 and CDR2 (germline): SQVTM, ANQGSEA. J gave up 5 bases and V 5 bases, and 3 bases lay outside the gene matches. The CDR3 protein is CSVRSGRDEQYF. The CDR3 nucleotides are TGCAGCGTTCGGAGCGGGAGGGACGAGCAGTACTTC.

The CDR3 bases are TGCAGCGTTGGAGCGCCCAGCCAAGAGACCCAGTACTTC. It encodes CSVGAPSQETQYF. The genes are TRBV29-1 and TRBJ2-5; D is ambiguous. Germline CDR1 and CDR2: SQVTM and ANQGSEA. The CDR3 loop spans 13 amino acids. V was shortened by 4 bases and J by 1 base, with 10 bases between the two germline ends. Based on the CDR3 plus reference TRBV29-1 and TRBJ2-5, the full variable domain is SAVISQKPSRDICQRGTSLTIQCQVDSQVTMMFWYRQQPGQSLTLIATANQGSEATYESGFVIDKFPISRPNLTFSTLTVSNMSPEDSSIYLCSVGAPSQETQYFGPGTRLLVL.

This clone was seen more than once but under ten times. This sequence joins TRBV2 and TRBJ2-5; unclear D gene. Looked up from germline, CDR1 is SNHLY and CDR2 is FYNNEI. The CDR3 is 12 amino acids. Trimming took off 6 bases at V and 4 bases at J, with 9 bases between the two ends. CDR3 bases: TGTGCCAGCAGCCTAGAAGGAGAGACCCAGTACTTC. Protein: CASSLEGETQYF.

V gene TRBV9 combines with J gene TRBJ2-1, with D perhaps matching TRBD2 (6 bases). This CDR3 is 15 amino acids long. With 3 bases removed from V and 1 base from J, the gap between germline ends came to 11 bases. The V gene's germline CDR1 is SGDLS and CDR2 YYNGEE. CDR3 residues: CASSASAASYNEQFF. The CDR3 DNA reads TGTGCCAGCAGCGCTAGCGCCGCTTCCTACAATGAGCAGTTCTTC.

The rearrangement uses TRBV30 and TRBJ2-6; D is ambiguous. This CDR3 region has 14 residues. CDR1 and CDR2 from the germline V gene are GTSNPN and SVGIG (reference sequence). Between the trimmed V and J ends, which lost 4 bases and 2 bases, there was a span of 9 bases. CDR3 in DNA: TGTGCCTGGACTACCCCGGCTGGGGCCAACGTCCTGACTTTC. It is translated as CAWTTPAGANVLTF. Looking up the rest from reference TRBV30 and TRBJ2-6 gives the full variable domain: SQTIHQWPATLVQPVGSPLSLECTVEGTSNPNLYWYRQAAGRGLQLLFYSVGIGQISSEVPQNLSASRPQDRQFILSSKKLLLSDSGFYLCAWTTPAGANVLTFGAGSRLTVL.

At least ten counts were recorded for this clone. A much larger clone differs by one base, so this may be a read error. The chain uses TRBV5-6 and TRBJ2-1, with D uncertain. V was pared by 0 bases and J by 0 bases, with 1 base between. CDR1 and CDR2 (germline): SGHDT, YYEEEE. CDR3 length: 13 amino acids. This CDR3 reads CASSLGSYNEQFF. The CDR3 nucleotides are TGTGCCAGCAGCTTGGGCTCCTACAATGAGCAGTTCTTC.

The chain recombines TRBV9 with TRBJ1-1; weak D call: TRBD1 (5 bases). This CDR3 is 15 amino acids long. The ends were cut back, 0 bases at V and 4 bases at J, with 13 bases in the middle. Germline V gene data show CDR1 as SGDLS and CDR2 as YYNGEE. CDR3 nucleotide sequence: TGTGCCAGCAGCGTAGTAAAGGGGAGTGGCACTGAAGCTTTCTTT. Translation gives CASSVVKGSGTEAFF.